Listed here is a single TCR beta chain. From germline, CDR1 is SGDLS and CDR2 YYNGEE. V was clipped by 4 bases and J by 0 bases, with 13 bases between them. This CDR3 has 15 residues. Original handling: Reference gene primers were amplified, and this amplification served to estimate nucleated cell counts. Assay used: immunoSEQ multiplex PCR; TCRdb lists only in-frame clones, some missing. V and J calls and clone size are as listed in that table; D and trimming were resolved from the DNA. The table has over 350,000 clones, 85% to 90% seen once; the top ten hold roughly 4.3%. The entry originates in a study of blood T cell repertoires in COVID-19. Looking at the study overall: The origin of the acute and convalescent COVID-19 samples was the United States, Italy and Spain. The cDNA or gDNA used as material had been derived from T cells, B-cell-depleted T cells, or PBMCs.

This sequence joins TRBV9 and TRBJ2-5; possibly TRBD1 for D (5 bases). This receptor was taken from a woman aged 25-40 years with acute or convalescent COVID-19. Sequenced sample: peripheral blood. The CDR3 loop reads CASSPQVGNQETQYF. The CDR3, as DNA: TGTGCCAGCAGCCCACAGGTGGGAAACCAAGAGACCCAGTACTTC.